This T cell receptor (beta chain) derives from a study of monozygotic twins with inflammatory bowel disease. TCRdb re-analyzed the 5' RACE reads; it lists each CDR3 protein once, without DNA. The table for this sample gives roughly 100,000 distinct CDR3 sequences. This CDR3 comprises 15 residues. Germline V gene lookup returns CDR1 MNHEY and CDR2 SMNVEV (reference sequence). What was sequenced was blood. This sequence originates from a human donor with ulcerative colitis or Crohn's disease, or a healthy co-twin of an affected twin (not recorded which). This rearrangement joins TRBV27 to TRBJ2-3; without DNA, the TCRdb call of TRBD2 cannot be checked. This chain's CDR3 is CASSLGGGNTDTQYF.